This section outlines one T cell receptor beta chain sequence together with its context. No cognate antigen has been identified for it. There are no base qualities to consult, and no much larger clone falls within one base. CDR1 and CDR2 are read off the germline V gene as LGHNA and YSLEER. Its CDR3 holds 15 amino acids, cysteine through phenylalanine. Only CDR3 DNA is held: 45 bases, read in frame from base 1. V sheds 4 bases and J sheds 8 bases, leaving 18 bases between their ends. The CDR3 regions of human TCRbeta chains were subjected to immunosequencing. The study's processing was this. TCRs in the repertoires were matched against a reference library of SARS-CoV-2-specific TCRs that had been generated with the MIRA antigen-specificity platform. Breadth meant the fraction of unique TCRs that were SARS-CoV-2-associated, whereas depth meant the fraction of total T cells that were SARS-CoV-2-associated. Each spike-specific TCR was assigned to its reactive spike region and to a CD4 or CD8 class using the MIRA data. Log10-transformed breadth and depth values were compared by one-way ANOVA with Sidak's multiple comparisons tests. TCRdb obtained this table from immuneACCESS and retained in-frame rearrangements with V and J assigned. These tables miss some clones; where compared with another copy, unresolved V genes account for less than half of the shortfall, and the remainder is unexplained. V, J and clone size derive from that table, while D and trimming were established from the DNA sequence. This sample is represented by approximately 130,000 clones; 88% of them were singletons. The ten largest clonotypes hold 4.5% to 7% of the sample.

This record belongs to a study of T cell responses to AZD1222 COVID-19 vaccine (dated by TCRdb to 2020 to 2022). Background for the entire study: TCR sequencing was performed for 230 to 250 trial participants, of whom around 200 were given two doses of AZD1222 and around 25 were given two doses of MenACWY control vaccine. Trial participants were enrolled by age into subgroups of 18-55, 56-69 and 70-plus years, and about 150, 27 and 61 TCR-sequenced participants, respectively, were included in these subgroups.

This sample's time point label indicates: about 28 days (+/-7) after the second vaccine dose. AZD1222 recipients whose second dose came at about 4 weeks and those whose second dose came at about 12 weeks were combined into one group, since spike-specific TCR depth and breadth did not differ between the two schedules. Vaccinee samples came from UK trials COV001 and COV002, including a single-blind randomized controlled phase 2/3 trial of AZD1222 (ChAdOx1 nCoV-19) in healthy adults. Trial participant PBMC samples were collected at day 0 and day 28 after the second dose for TCRbeta chain sequencing. Study-level results and caveats: Vaccine-associated CD4 TCRs spanned the whole spike protein, with dominant responses in regions 160-218 and 743-854. Reportedly, almost half of the unique spike-specific TCRs recognized epitopes lying outside the regions that are mutated in the B.1.351 and B.1.1.7 variants. Conclusions about previously exposed vaccinees are limited because only a handful of AZD1222 recipients were SARS-CoV-2 seropositive at baseline. Participants were mostly white British and included more females than males, and it was suggested by the authors that clonal diversity may have been underestimated. The 56-69-year group was small, and its depth increase did not reach significance, likely because of low power. After two AZD1222 doses, spike-specific TCR breadth and depth were significantly higher than at day 0 and than in MenACWY recipients. Because no day 14 peak-response samples were available, repertoires were characterized only after the peak T cell response.

This material consisted of peripheral blood, taken 28 days after the second AZD1222 dose. The chain couples TRBV4-3 to TRBJ1-5; the D region possibly corresponds to TRBD1 (5 bases align). This clonotype was sampled from an adult who received the AZD1222 COVID-19 vaccine. At the DNA level, the sequence is TGCGCCAGCAGCCCAAGATGGCGGGGGAATGAGCCCCAGCATTTT. It encodes CASSPRWRGNEPQHF.